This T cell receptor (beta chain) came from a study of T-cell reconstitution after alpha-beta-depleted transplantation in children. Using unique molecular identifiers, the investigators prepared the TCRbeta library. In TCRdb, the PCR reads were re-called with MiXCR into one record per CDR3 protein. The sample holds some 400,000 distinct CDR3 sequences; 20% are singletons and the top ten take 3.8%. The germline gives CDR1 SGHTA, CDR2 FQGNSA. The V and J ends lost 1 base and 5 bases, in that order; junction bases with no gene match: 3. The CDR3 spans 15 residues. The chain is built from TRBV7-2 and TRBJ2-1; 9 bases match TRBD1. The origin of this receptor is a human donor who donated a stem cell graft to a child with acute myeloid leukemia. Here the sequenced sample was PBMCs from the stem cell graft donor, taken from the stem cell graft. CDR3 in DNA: TGTGCCAGCAGCTTAGGGGACAGGGTGAACAATGAGCAGTTCTTC. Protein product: CASSLGDRVNNEQFF.